Listed below are T cell receptor beta chains from one sample, sequenced in a study of regulatory T cells in long-lasting Graves disease. TCRdb re-analysed the multiplex PCR reads in MiXCR, keeping a single row per CDR3 protein. The sample lists approximately 250,000 distinct CDR3 sequences; about a sixth were seen once. This specimen was peripheral blood mononuclear cells (PBMCs), taken at new diagnosis, from a patient treated with antithyroid drugs. The receptors shown here come from a female donor with Graves disease. The CDR3 runs from the conserved cysteine through the conserved F or W. Fields, in order: CDR3 length, J gene, V gene, CDR3 protein.

13 TRBJ2-1 TRBV10-3 CAISDPSRNEQFF
16 TRBJ1-5 TRBV30 CAWSVEGTVYKVPQHF
14 TRBJ2-3 TRBV2 CASRDIISTDTQYF
14 TRBJ1-3 TRBV29-1 CSVEDPGSGNTIYF
13 TRBJ2-1 TRBV20-1 CSGQSSSYNEQFF
12 TRBJ1-3 TRBV18 CASSGGGNTIYF
14 TRBJ2-7 TRBV5-8 CASSSLGQGYEQYF
14 TRBJ2-1 TRBV11-2 CASSEYRIYNEQFF
14 TRBJ2-1 TRBV7-2 CASSLTTAYNEQFF
14 TRBJ1-2 TRBV24-1 CATSGDRSNYGYTF
14 TRBJ2-1 TRBV24-1 CATSDLASGNEQFF
16 TRBJ2-7 TRBV11-2 CASSRLGTGGSYEQYF
14 TRBJ1-1 TRBV2 CASTIRDRNTEAFF
14 TRBJ2-1 TRBV3-1 CASSPRGSYNEQFF
16 TRBJ2-3 TRBV11-2 CASSWDSGRASDTQYF
16 TRBJ2-3 TRBV2 CASSGATGGNTDTQYF
14 TRBJ2-2 TRBV7-9 CAIEAGPNTGELFF
13 TRBJ2-1 TRBV7-3 CASSFSEYNEQFF
13 TRBJ2-4 TRBV12-3/TRBV12-4 CASSFQGGNIQYF
15 TRBJ1-2 TRBV4-3 CASSQDRGQGFGYTF
11 TRBJ2-7 TRBV20-1 CSARMGYEQYF
16 TRBJ2-2 TRBV2 CASSEFGGTNTGELFF
15 TRBJ1-2 TRBV12-3/TRBV12-4 CASSLGLGTSYGYTF
15 TRBJ2-1 TRBV20-1 CSARHEGTGRDEQFF
14 TRBJ1-2 TRBV19 CASSMTGRNYGYTF
12 TRBJ1-1 TRBV20-1 CSARTGGREAFF
14 TRBJ1-3 TRBV7-9 CASSTTEAGNTIYF
14 TRBJ2-3 TRBV2 CASKRDRGTDTQYF
16 TRBJ2-3 TRBV12-3/TRBV12-4 CASSYFRDSPRDTQYF
14 TRBJ2-3 TRBV2 CASSEGLSTDTQYF
14 TRBJ2-3 TRBV11-2 CASSLALVADTQYF
13 TRBJ2-5 TRBV6-1 CASRNNPGETQYF
14 TRBJ2-5 TRBV20-1 CSARGTSPGETQYF
15 TRBJ2-3 TRBV2 CASSGTSVSTDTQYF
16 TRBJ2-1 TRBV7-2 CASSPRTSGTYNEQFF
15 TRBJ2-3 TRBV2 CASSGKRYSTDTQYF
11 TRBJ2-7 TRBV6-1 CASTNSYEQYF
13 TRBJ2-7 TRBV29-1 CSVSGTPLEEQYF
14 TRBJ2-3 TRBV20-1 CSARPSGPASAQYF
15 TRBJ1-4 TRBV27 CASTRSAGFGEKLFF
13 TRBJ2-3 TRBV6-2/TRBV6-3 CASRGLAGVSQYF
15 TRBJ1-5 TRBV19 CASSIGQGFNQPQHF
12 TRBJ2-2 TRBV7-8 CASGITPGELFF